This T cell receptor beta chain was recovered during a study of blood T cell repertoires in COVID-19. Study-wide context: The United States, Italy and Spain provided the acute and convalescent COVID-19 samples.

Seattle patients were enrolled while actively infected and followed longitudinally. There are 14 residues in the CDR3. Trimming removed 7 bases from V and 4 bases from J; junction bases left unmatched: 7. Germline assignment: CDR1 MNHEY and CDR2 SVGEGT. Authors' data handling: For nucleated cells, counts were estimated from reference gene primer amplification. Measured with immunoSEQ multiplex PCR; TCRdb has only the in-frame clones, and not every one. The D gene and trimming were derived from the DNA, and the V and J assignments and clone size from that table. The sample lists about 160,000 clones; roughly 90% were seen once.

The source of this sequence is a man under 40 with COVID-19, enrolled during active disease. Input material: peripheral blood. The chain joins TRBV6-2 or TRBV6-3 to TRBJ1-5; 7 bases match TRBD1. DNA of the CDR3: TGTGCCAGCACCCCGACAGGGCAAAATCAGCCCCAGCATTTT. It codes for CASTPTGQNQPQHF.